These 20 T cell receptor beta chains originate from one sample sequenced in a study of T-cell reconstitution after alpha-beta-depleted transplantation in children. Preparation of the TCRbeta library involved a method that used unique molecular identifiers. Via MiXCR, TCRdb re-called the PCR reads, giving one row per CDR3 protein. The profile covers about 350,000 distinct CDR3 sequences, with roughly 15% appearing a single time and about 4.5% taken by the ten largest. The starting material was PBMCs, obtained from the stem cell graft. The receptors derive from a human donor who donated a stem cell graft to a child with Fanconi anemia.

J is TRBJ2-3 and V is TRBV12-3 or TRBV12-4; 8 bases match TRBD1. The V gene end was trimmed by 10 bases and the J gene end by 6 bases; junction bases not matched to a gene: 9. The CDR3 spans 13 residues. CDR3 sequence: CAISKTGADTQYF. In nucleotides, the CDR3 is TGTGCCATCTCCAAGACAGGGGCCGATACGCAGTATTTT.

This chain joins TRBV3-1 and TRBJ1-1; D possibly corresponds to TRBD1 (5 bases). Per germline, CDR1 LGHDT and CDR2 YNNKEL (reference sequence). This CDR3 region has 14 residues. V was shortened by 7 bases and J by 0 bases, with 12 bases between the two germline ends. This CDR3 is CASKERGLNTEAFF. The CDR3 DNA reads TGTGCCAGCAAGGAGCGGGGACTGAACACTGAAGCTTTCTTT.

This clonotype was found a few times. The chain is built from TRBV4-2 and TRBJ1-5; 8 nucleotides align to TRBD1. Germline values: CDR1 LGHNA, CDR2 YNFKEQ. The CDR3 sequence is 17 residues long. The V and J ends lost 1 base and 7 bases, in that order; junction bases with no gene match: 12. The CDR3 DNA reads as TGTGCCAGCAGCCAAGTCGTTAACAGGGGGGTAGGGCAGCCCCAGCATTTT. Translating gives CASSQVVNRGVGQPQHF.

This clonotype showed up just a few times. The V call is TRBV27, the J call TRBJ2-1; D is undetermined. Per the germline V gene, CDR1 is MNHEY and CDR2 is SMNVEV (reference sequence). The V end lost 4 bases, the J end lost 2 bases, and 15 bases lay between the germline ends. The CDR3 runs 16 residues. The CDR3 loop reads CASSYSPRGPYNEQFF. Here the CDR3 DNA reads TGTGCCAGCAGTTACTCCCCCCGAGGCCCCTACAATGAGCAGTTCTTC.

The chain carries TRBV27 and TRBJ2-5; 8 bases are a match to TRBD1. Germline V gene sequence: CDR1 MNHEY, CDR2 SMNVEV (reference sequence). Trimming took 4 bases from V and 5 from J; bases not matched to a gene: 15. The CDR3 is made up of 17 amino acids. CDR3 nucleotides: TGTGCCAGCAGTTCCCCTTTTGACAGGGGAGATTTGGAGACCCAGTACTTC. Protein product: CASSSPFDRGDLETQYF.

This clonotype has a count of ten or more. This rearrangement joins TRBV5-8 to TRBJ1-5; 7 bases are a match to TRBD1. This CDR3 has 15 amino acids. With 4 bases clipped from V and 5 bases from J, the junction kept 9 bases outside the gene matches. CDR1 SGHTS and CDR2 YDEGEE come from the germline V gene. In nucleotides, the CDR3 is TGTGCCAGCAGCACCGGGACAGAGATTTATCAGCCCCAGCATTTT. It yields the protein CASSTGTEIYQPQHF.

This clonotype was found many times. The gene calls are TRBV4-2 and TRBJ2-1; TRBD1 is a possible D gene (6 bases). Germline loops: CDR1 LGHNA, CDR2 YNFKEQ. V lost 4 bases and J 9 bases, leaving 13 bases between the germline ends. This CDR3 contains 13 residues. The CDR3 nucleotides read TGTGCCAGCAGCCTTCGACAGGATTCTGAGCAGTTCTTC. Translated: CASSLRQDSEQFF.

The CDR3 DNA reads as TGCGCCAGCAGTGGGAGAGTCGGGTCTCTGGGGGCCAACGTCCTGACTTTC. Residues: CASSGRVGSLGANVLTF. This sequence joins TRBV10-1 and TRBJ2-6; unclear D gene. V was pared by 4 bases and J by 4 bases, with 17 bases between. CDR1 and CDR2 from the germline V gene are WNHNN and SYGVQD (reference sequence). The length of the CDR3 is 17 residues.

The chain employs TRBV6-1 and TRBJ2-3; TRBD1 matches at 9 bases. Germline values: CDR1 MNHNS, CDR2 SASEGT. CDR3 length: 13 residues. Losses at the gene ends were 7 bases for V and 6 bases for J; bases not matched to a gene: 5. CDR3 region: CASTFGTGDTQYF. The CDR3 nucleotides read TGTGCCAGCACCTTCGGGACAGGGGATACGCAGTATTTT.

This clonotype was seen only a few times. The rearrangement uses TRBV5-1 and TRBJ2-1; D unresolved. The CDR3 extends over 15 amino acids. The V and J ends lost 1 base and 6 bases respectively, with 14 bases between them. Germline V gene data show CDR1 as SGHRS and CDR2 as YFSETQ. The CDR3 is CASSLWGSDGNEQFF. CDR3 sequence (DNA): TGCGCCAGCAGCTTGTGGGGTTCGGATGGCAATGAGCAGTTCTTC.

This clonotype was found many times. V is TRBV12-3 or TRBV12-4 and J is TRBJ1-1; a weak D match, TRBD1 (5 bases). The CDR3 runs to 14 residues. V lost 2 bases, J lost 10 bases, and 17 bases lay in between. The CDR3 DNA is TGTGCCAGCAGTTTAAACGGGCCTTTCGGGGGAGCTTTCTTT. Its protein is CASSLNGPFGGAFF.

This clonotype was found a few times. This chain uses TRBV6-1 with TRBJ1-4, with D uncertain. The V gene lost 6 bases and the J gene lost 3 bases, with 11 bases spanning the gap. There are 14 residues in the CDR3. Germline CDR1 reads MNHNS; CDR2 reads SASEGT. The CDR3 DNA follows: TGTGCCAGCAGGAACCGGGCCTCTAATGAAAAACTGTTTTTT. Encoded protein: CASRNRASNEKLFF.

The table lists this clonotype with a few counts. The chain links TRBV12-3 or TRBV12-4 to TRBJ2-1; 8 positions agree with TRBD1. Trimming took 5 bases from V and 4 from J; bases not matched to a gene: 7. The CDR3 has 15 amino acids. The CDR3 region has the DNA TGTGCCAGCAGTCCCGACAGGGGAAATTACAATGAGCAGTTCTTC. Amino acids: CASSPDRGNYNEQFF.

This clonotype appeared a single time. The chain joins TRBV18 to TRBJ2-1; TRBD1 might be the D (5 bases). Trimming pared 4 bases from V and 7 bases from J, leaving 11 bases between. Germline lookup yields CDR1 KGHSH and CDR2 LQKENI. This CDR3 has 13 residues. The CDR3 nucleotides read TGTGCCAGCTCACACAACAGGTTAAATGAGCAGTTCTTC. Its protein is CASSHNRLNEQFF.

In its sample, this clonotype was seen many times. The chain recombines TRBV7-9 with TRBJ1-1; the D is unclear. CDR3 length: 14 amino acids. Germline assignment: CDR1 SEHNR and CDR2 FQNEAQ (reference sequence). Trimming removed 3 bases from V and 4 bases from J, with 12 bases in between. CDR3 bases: TGTGCCAGCAGCTTGATGTTAAGCGGCACTGAAGCTTTCTTT. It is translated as CASSLMLSGTEAFF.

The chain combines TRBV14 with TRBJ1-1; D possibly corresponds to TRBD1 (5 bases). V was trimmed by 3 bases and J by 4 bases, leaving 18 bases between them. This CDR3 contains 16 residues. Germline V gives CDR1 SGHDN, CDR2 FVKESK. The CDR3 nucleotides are TGTGCCAGCAGCCACAAACCCAAGTGGGGACTCACTGAAGCTTTCTTT. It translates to CASSHKPKWGLTEAFF. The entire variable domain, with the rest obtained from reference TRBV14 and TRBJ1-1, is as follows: EAGVTQFPSHSVIEKGQTVTLRCDPISGHDNLYWYRRVMGKEIKFLLHFVKESKQDESGMPNNRFLAERTGGTYSTLKVQPAELEDSGVYFCASSHKPKWGLTEAFFGQGTRLTVV.

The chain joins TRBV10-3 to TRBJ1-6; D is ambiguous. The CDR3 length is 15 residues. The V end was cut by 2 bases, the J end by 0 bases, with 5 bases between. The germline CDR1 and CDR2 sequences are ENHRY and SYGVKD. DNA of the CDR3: TGTGCCATCAGTGAGGAGAGCTCCTATAATTCACCCCTCCACTTT. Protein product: CAISEESSYNSPLHF.

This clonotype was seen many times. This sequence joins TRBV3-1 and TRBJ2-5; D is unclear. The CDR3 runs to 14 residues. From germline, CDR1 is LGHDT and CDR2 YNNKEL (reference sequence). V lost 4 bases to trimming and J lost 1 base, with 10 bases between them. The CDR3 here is CASSPTHTQETQYF. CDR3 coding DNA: TGTGCCAGCAGCCCGACACATACCCAAGAGACCCAGTACTTC.

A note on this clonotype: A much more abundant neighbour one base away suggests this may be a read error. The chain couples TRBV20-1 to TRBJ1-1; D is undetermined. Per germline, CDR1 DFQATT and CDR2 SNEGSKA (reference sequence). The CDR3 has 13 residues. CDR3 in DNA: TGCTGTGCTAGAGAGACGGGGAACACTGAAGCTTTCTTT. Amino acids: CCARETGNTEAFF.

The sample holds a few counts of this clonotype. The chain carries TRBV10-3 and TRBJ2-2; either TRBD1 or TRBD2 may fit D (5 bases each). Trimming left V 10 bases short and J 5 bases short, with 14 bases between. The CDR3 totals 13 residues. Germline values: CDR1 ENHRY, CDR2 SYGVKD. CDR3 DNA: TGTGCCACGGGACGGATTATAACCGGGGAGCTGTTTTTT. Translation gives CATGRIITGELFF.